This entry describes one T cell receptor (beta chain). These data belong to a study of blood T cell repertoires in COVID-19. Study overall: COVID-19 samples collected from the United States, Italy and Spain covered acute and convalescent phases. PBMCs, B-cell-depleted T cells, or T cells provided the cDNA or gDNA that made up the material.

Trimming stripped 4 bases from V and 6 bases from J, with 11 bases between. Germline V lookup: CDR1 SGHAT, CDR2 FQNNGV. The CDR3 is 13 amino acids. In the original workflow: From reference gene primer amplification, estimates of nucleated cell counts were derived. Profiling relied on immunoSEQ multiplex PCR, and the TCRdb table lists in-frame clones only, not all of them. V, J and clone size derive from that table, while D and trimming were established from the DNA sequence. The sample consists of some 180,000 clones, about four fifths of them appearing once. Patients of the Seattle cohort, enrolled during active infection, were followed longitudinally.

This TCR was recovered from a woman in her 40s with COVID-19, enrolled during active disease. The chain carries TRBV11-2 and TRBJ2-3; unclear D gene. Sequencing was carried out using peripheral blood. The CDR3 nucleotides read TGTGCCAGCAGCTACCCCGCGAGCGATACGCAGTATTTT. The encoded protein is CASSYPASDTQYF.